These T cell receptor beta chains were read from a single sample in a study of cytomegalovirus exposure and HLA in healthy donors. Using immunoSEQ multiplex PCR, the repertoire was profiled, and TCRdb retains in-frame clones only, with some absent. The sample records a few hundred thousand clones, 80% to 90% being singletons. The sample taken for sequencing was PBMCs. The receptor source for this set is a woman under 30 in good health and CMV-seronegative. Each CDR3 is given with its conserved first and last residue. The D gene is left open where the match is weak. Rows give clone size only sometimes, using once, few, many, or a class for an expanded clone.

v_gene	j_gene	d_gene	abundance	CDR3nt	CDR3aa
TRBV2	TRBJ2-4	TRBD2	NA	TGTGCCCGCTCTAGCGGGGGGTCCAAAAACATTCAGTACTTC	CARSSGGSKNIQYF
TRBV29-1	TRBJ2-6	NA	NA	TGCAGCGGACTAGATGGGTCTGGGGCCAATGTCCTGACTTTC	CSGLDGSGANVLTF
TRBV7-3	TRBJ1-6	TRBD1	NA	TGTGCCAGCAGCCCGCAGGGGGACAATTCACCCCTCCACTTT	CASSPQGDNSPLHF
TRBV27	TRBJ2-3	TRBD2	NA	TGTGCCAGCAGTATGACTAGCGGGGCCACAGATACGCAGTATTTT	CASSMTSGATDTQYF
TRBV7-6	TRBJ2-7	NA	NA	TGTGCCAGCACCCCCGGGTCCGGCAGGGTCCACGAGCAGTACTTC	CASTPGSGRVHEQYF
TRBV9	TRBJ2-7	NA	NA	TGTGCCAGCTGGCTGGGAGGGGGACCGACCTACGAGCAGTACTTC	CASWLGGGPTYEQYF
TRBV7-2	TRBJ1-2	TRBD1	NA	TGTGCCAGCAGCTTAGACAGGGGAAGGCTTGGCTACACCTTC	CASSLDRGRLGYTF
TRBV29-1	TRBJ1-2	NA	NA	TGCAGCGTTGAGGTGGTTAGAGTCTTTAACTATGGCTACACCTTC	CSVEVVRVFNYGYTF
TRBV5-1	TRBJ2-3	NA	NA	TGCGCCAGCAGCCCCCTAACACAGGGCACAGATACGCAGTATTTT	CASSPLTQGTDTQYF
TRBV7-2	TRBJ1-2	NA	NA	TGTGCCAGCAGCTTAATCTCTCGGCCGGGGGATGGCTACACCTTC	CASSLISRPGDGYTF
TRBV6-5	TRBJ1-1	TRBD1	NA	TGTGCCAGCGGAGACAGGGAGTCAGGCACTGAAGCTTTCTTT	CASGDRESGTEAFF
TRBV27	TRBJ1-2	NA	NA	TGTGCCAGCAGTTTATTGGCAGACATCCTGTACTATGGCTACACCTTC	CASSLLADILYYGYTF
TRBV1	TRBJ1-5	NA	NA	TGCACCAGCAGCCAAAGGGGGGGTAAGCCCCAGCATTTT	CTSSQRGGKPQHF
TRBV5-1	TRBJ2-7	TRBD2	NA	TGCGCCAGCAGCTTGGGAGGGACTAGCGGGCAGGTACTGTACTTC	CASSLGGTSGQVLYF
TRBV6-5	TRBJ1-1	NA	NA	TGTGCCAGCAGTTATGGGCCTCAGGTCGAAGCTTTCTTT	CASSYGPQVEAFF
TRBV29-1	TRBJ1-2	TRBD1	NA	TGCAGCGTTGAAGATAAGGACGGGACAGCCGCTAACTATGGCTACACCTTC	CSVEDKDGTAANYGYTF
TRBV9	TRBJ1-5	TRBD1	NA	TGTGCCAGCAGCGTTACAGGGGGCGGCAATCAGCCCCAGCATTTT	CASSVTGGGNQPQHF
TRBV7-6	TRBJ2-7	TRBD1	once	TGTGCCAGCAGTATGGGACAGGACACCTACGAGCAGTACTTC	CASSMGQDTYEQYF
TRBV9	TRBJ2-7	TRBD2	NA	TGTGCCAGCAGCGTAGATGGACTAGCGGGAGACTTGCCCTACGAGCAGTACTTC	CASSVDGLAGDLPYEQYF
TRBV28	TRBJ2-3	TRBD2	NA	TGTGCCAGCAGTTACGGCGGGGGAACCACAGATACGCAGTATTTT	CASSYGGGTTDTQYF
TRBV6-1	TRBJ2-7	TRBD1	NA	TGTGCCACCGAGACAGGGGCCATCTCCTACGAGCAGTACTTC	CATETGAISYEQYF
TRBV4-3	TRBJ2-6	NA	NA	TGCGCCAGTACGCCAGCTGTCTCGGGATTCTCTGGGGCCAACGTCCTGACTTTC	CASTPAVSGFSGANVLTF
TRBV5-4	TRBJ2-7	NA	NA	TGTGCCAGCAGCTTGTACGGACTCCACTCCTACGAGCAGTACTTC	CASSLYGLHSYEQYF
TRBV6-5	TRBJ1-1	NA	NA	TGTGCCAGCAGTTACGCTAAGAACACTGAAGCTTTCTTT	CASSYAKNTEAFF
TRBV11-1	TRBJ2-5	TRBD2	NA	TGTGCCAGCAGCGAAGCTAGCGGGGGGTATCAAGAGACCCAGTACTTC	CASSEASGGYQETQYF
TRBV9	TRBJ1-2	TRBD1	once	TGTGCCAGCAGCGTAGCGGGACAGAACTATGGCTACACCTTC	CASSVAGQNYGYTF
TRBV19	TRBJ1-5	NA	few	TGTGCCAGTAGTGCCAACACAGGGACTCAGCCCCAGCATTTT	CASSANTGTQPQHF
TRBV5-1	TRBJ1-3	NA	NA	TGCGCCAGCAGCTCTGGCACTTCGGGAGGAAACACCATATATTTT	CASSSGTSGGNTIYF
TRBV6-5	TRBJ1-2	NA	NA	TGTGCCAGCAGTTACGGGGAGGAGAGAGCCTATGGCTACACCTTC	CASSYGEERAYGYTF
TRBV7-3	TRBJ1-1	NA	few	TGTGCCAGCAGCCTAGGACAGTTACCCACTGAAGCTTTCTTT	CASSLGQLPTEAFF
TRBV7-9	TRBJ1-4	NA	NA	TGTGCCAGCTTACAGGAAACTAATGAAAAACTGTTTTTT	CASLQETNEKLFF
TRBV19	TRBJ2-7	NA	few	TGTGCCAGTAGTATAAGCGGGCATCGGCTCTACGAGCAGTACTTC	CASSISGHRLYEQYF
TRBV4-1	TRBJ2-1	NA	NA	TGCGCCAGCAGCCAATACGACGGGAATGAGCAGTTCTTC	CASSQYDGNEQFF
TRBV7-3	TRBJ1-1	NA	NA	TGTGCCAGCAGCCTAGGAGGCTCTAACACTGAAGCTTTCTTT	CASSLGGSNTEAFF
TRBV6-5	TRBJ1-3	NA	NA	TGTGCCAGCGCTTACGACAGCTCTGGAAACACCATATATTTT	CASAYDSSGNTIYF
TRBV6-5	TRBJ1-4	NA	NA	TGTGCCAGCAGTTGGCGGGTGGCCCCGGCTGAAAAACTGTTTTTT	CASSWRVAPAEKLFF
TRBV11-2	TRBJ2-1	TRBD2	once	TGTGCCAGCAGCTTGACTAGCGGGAGGGAGCAGTTCTTC	CASSLTSGREQFF
TRBV27	TRBJ1-2	TRBD1	NA	TGTGCCAGCAGGCTACGACAGGGACGTAGCTATGGCTACACCTTC	CASRLRQGRSYGYTF
TRBV4-2	TRBJ2-3	TRBD1	NA	TGTGCCAGCAGCCCTGACAGGGGGTCGGGAGATACGCAGTATTTT	CASSPDRGSGDTQYF
TRBV6-5	TRBJ2-1	TRBD2	NA	TGTGCCAGCAGCCCGCGGGAGACCTACAATGAGCAGTTCTTC	CASSPRETYNEQFF
TRBV9	TRBJ2-3	TRBD1	NA	TGTGCCAGCAGCGTAGAGACAGGGCCCGGAGATACGCAGTATTTT	CASSVETGPGDTQYF
TRBV5-5	TRBJ1-2	NA	NA	TGTGCCAGCAGCTTGGAAGGGGACACCGGCTATGGCTACACCTTC	CASSLEGDTGYGYTF
TRBV19	TRBJ2-1	TRBD2	NA	TGTGCCAGTAGTAGGCTAGCGGGAGACTCCTACAATGAGCAGTTCTTC	CASSRLAGDSYNEQFF
TRBV18	TRBJ2-3	TRBD1	NA	TGTGCCAGCTCACCATTCCCGGGGACAGGGGGCAGAAGGGGGACAGATACGCAGTATTTT	CASSPFPGTGGRRGTDTQYF
TRBV7-9	TRBJ2-3	TRBD1	NA	TGTGCCAGCAGCTTAGGACCCTACAGGGGGACTGATACGCAGTATTTT	CASSLGPYRGTDTQYF
TRBV5-1	TRBJ1-1	NA	NA	TGCGCCAGCAGCATTGGACAGAACACTGAAGCTTTCTTT	CASSIGQNTEAFF
TRBV7-6	TRBJ1-2	TRBD1	NA	TGTGCCAGCAGCGCAGGACAGGGGAACGGCTACACCTTC	CASSAGQGNGYTF
TRBV5-1	TRBJ2-5	NA	NA	TGCGCCAGCAGCCGACAGGAAGGGACCCAGTACTTC	CASSRQEGTQYF
TRBV29-1	TRBJ1-1	TRBD1	NA	TGCAGCGTTGAGGACAGGGAGGACACTGAAGCTTTCTTT	CSVEDREDTEAFF
TRBV29-1	TRBJ2-3	TRBD2	NA	TGCAGCGTTCTCCCCCGGCGGGGGGGCCAGGATACGCAGTATTTT	CSVLPRRGGQDTQYF
TRBV2	TRBJ2-2	NA	NA	TGTGCCAGCAGTGAGGGGAGTAGGAGCACCGGGGAGCTGTTTTTT	CASSEGSRSTGELFF
TRBV12-5	TRBJ2-7	NA	NA	TGTGCTAGTGGCTCTAACCAAGTCGAGCAGTACTTC	CASGSNQVEQYF
TRBV30	TRBJ2-3	TRBD1	NA	TGTGCCTGGAGTCTTCGGGCAGGGGGAAACACAGATACGCAGTATTTT	CAWSLRAGGNTDTQYF
TRBV9	TRBJ1-1	NA	NA	TGTGCCAGCAGCGTAGGGTTTGTGTCGGACACTGAAGCTTTCTTT	CASSVGFVSDTEAFF
TRBV7-6	TRBJ1-6	NA	NA	TGTGCCAGCAGCCTTCAAGGGTGGGGCCCTAATTCACCCCTCCACTTT	CASSLQGWGPNSPLHF
TRBV27	TRBJ2-5	NA	NA	TGTGCCAGCAGGGACTACCAAGAGACCCAGTACTTC	CASRDYQETQYF
TRBV19	TRBJ2-1	TRBD1	NA	TGTGCCAGTAGTATACCGGGGACAGGGGCGAATGAGCAGTTCTTC	CASSIPGTGANEQFF